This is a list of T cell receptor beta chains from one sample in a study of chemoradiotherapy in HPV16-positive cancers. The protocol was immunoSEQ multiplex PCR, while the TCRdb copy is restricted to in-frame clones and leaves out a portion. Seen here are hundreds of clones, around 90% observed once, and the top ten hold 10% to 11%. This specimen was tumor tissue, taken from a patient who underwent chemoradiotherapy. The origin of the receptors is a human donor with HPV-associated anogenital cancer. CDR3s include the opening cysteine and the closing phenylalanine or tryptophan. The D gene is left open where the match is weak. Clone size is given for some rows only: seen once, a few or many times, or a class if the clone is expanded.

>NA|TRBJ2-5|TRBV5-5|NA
TGTGCCAGCAGCTTTCATAATCCAGAGACCCAGTACTTC
CASSFHNPETQYF
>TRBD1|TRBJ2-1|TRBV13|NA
TGTGCCAGCAGCACCCGGACAGGGTGGTCGGACAATGAGCAGTTCTTC
CASSTRTGWSDNEQFF
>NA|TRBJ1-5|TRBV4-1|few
TGCGCCAGCAGCCAAGAGGGTGGGGGAAATCAGCCCCAGCATTTT
CASSQEGGGNQPQHF
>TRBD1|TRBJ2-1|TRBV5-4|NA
TGTGCCAGCAAAGGCTCCGGGACAGGTTCCTACAATGAGCAGTTCTTC
CASKGSGTGSYNEQFF
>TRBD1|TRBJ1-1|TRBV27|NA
TGTGCCAGCAGCGAAAGGGACAGCGGAGGCACTGAAGCTTTCTTT
CASSERDSGGTEAFF
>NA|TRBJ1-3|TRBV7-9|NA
TGTGCCAGCAGCTTAGTGATCTCTGGAAACACCATATATTTT
CASSLVISGNTIYF
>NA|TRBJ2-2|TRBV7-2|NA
TGTGCCAGCAGCTTTTTACCCGGGGAGCTGTTTTTT
CASSFLPGELFF
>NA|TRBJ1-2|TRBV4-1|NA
TGCGCCAGCAGCCCTACTTTGGGACGGGAAAACTATGGCTACACCTTC
CASSPTLGRENYGYTF
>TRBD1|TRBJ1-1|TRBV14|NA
TGTGCCAGCAGCCATGGACAGGGAATGAACACTGAAGCTTTCTTT
CASSHGQGMNTEAFF
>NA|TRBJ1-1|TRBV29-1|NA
TGCAGCGCTTTTGGGATGAACACTGAAGCTTTCTTT
CSAFGMNTEAFF
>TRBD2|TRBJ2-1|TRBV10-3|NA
TGTGCCATCAGTGGCGTGCTAGCGGGGGGACCGTCCTACAATGAGCAGTTCTTC
CAISGVLAGGPSYNEQFF
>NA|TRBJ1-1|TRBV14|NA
TGTGCCAGCAGCCAAGTCGGGGTTTTGTGGACTGAAGCTTTCTTT
CASSQVGVLWTEAFF